This TCR beta chain was observed in a study of shared clonotypes between healthy human individuals. Study-level points and caveats: Clonotype sharing among donors likely depends on sequencing depth.

CD45RO-negative CD8 cells positively selected for CCR7 made up the naive population, which excluded terminally differentiated effector memory CD45RA+ cells. Everyone who donated was a Caucasian adult who lived in Nashville, Tennessee. This CDR3 is 14 amino acids long. In germline, CDR1 is MNHNS, CDR2 SASEGT. The junction had 9 bases not matched to a gene; V was cut back by 6 bases and J by 5 bases. On this clone: Its specificity is unknown.

The assay was immunoSEQ multiplex PCR, and TCRdb's table has in-frame clones only and misses some. In the table there are about 2.1 million clones, 93% of which are singletons. The V and J genes are TRBV6-1 and TRBJ2-5; 7 bases fit TRBD1. The source material was naive CD8+ T cells from PBMCs. This TCR was sampled from a man younger than 30 in good health. Some clones in this sample may be carry-over from other donors' samples. CDR3 coding DNA: TGTGCCAGCAGCCAGACAGGGTCCGGGGAGACCCAGTACTTC. Its translation: CASSQTGSGETQYF.